This T cell receptor beta chain was sequenced during a study of T cells after yellow fever vaccination. Findings and caveats of the study: Re-detected after boosting: most primary clones, almost 97% of CD4 and roughly 88% of CD8.

TCRdb processed the 5' RACE reads anew with MiXCR; each CDR3 protein has one entry. The sample consists of about 360,000 distinct CDR3 sequences, 6.2% of them appearing once. This clonotype showed up just a few times. Antigen specificity is unknown. V trimming: 4 bases; J trimming: 2 bases; junction bases outside the gene matches: 3. Germline CDR1 reads SGHKS; CDR2 reads YYEKEE (reference sequence). The CDR3 spans 13 residues. The specimen was PBMCs, collected 5 days after the yellow fever booster vaccination. This sequence originates from a man aged 25-45 years who received the YFV17D yellow fever vaccine. The chain couples TRBV5-5 to TRBJ2-7, with 7 positions matching TRBD1. The CDR3, as DNA: TGTGCCAGCAGCGGTGGACAGGCCTACGAGCAGTACTTC. This codes for CASSGGQAYEQYF.